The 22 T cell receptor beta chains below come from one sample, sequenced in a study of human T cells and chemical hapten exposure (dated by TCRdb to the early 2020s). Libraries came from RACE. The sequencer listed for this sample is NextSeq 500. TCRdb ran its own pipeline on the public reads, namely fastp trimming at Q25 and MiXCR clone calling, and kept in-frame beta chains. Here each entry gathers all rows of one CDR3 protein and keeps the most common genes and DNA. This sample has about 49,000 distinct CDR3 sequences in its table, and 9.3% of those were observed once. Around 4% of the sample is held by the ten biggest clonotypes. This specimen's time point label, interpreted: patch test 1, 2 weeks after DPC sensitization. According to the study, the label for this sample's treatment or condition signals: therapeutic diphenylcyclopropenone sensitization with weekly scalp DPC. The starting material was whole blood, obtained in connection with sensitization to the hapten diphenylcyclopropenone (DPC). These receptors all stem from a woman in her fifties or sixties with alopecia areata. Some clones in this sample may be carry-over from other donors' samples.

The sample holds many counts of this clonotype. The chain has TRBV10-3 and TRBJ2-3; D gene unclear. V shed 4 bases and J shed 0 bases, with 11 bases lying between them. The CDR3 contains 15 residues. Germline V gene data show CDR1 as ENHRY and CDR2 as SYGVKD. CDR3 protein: CAISGPSSSTDTQYF. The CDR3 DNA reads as TGTGCCATCAGTGGCCCCTCCTCTAGCACAGATACGCAGTATTTT.

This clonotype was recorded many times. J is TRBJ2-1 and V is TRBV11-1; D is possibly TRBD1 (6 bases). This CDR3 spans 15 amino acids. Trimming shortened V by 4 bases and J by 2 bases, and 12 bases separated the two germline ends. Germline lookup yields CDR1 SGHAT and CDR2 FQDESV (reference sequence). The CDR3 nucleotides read TGTGCCAGCAGCTATACAGGGCACACCTACAATGAGCAGTTCTTC. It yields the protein CASSYTGHTYNEQFF.

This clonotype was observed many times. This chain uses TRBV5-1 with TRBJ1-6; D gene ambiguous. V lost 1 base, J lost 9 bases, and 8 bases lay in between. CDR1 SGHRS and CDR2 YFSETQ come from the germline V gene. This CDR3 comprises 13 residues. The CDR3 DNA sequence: TGCGCCAGCAGCTTGTCAGTTTCTTCACCCCTCCACTTT. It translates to CASSLSVSSPLHF.

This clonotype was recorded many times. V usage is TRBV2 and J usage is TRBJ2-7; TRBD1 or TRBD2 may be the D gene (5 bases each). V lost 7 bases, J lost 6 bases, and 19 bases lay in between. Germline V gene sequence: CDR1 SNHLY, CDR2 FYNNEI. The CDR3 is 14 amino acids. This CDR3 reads CASITGPRAVEQYF. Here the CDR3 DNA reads TGTGCCAGCATAACGGGACCGAGGGCAGTCGAGCAGTACTTC.

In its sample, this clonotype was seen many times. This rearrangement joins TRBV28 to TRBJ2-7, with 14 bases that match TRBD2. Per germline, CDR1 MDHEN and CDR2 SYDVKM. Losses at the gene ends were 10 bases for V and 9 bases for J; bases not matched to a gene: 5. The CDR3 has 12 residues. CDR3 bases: TGTGCCACCGGGACTAGCGGGAGAGGGCAGTACTTC. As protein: CATGTSGRGQYF.

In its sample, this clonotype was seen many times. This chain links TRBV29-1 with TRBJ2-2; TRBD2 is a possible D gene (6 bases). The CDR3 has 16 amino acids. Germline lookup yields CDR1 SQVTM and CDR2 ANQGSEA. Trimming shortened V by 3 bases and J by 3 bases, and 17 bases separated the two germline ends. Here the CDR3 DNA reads TGCAGCGTTGAGGGCGGCCTCAGCGGGTACACCGGGGAGCTGTTTTTT. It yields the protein CSVEGGLSGYTGELFF.

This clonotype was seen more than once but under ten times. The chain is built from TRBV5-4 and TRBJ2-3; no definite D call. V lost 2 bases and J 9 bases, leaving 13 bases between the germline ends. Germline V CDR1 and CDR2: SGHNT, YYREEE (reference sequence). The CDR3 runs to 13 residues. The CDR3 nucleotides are TGTGCCAGCAGCTTCCTCCCCGTAGGGACGCAGTATTTT. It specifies CASSFLPVGTQYF.

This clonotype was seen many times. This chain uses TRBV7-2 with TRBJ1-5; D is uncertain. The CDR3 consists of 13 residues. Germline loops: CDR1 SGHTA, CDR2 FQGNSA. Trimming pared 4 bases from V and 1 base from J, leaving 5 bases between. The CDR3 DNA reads TGTGCCAGCAGCTCCTCGAGCAATCAGCCCCAGCATTTT. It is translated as CASSSSSNQPQHF.

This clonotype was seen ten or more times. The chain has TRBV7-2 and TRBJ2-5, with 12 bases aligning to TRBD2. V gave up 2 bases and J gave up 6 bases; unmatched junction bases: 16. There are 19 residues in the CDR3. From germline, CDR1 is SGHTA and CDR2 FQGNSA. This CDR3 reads CASSLLARETSGSAKTQYF. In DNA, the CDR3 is TGTGCCAGCAGCTTACTCGCCCGGGAGACTAGCGGGAGCGCGAAGACCCAGTACTTC.

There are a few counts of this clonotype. CDR3 region: CASSHLASYNEQFF. CDR3 DNA sequence: TGTGCCAGCAGCCATCTAGCTTCCTACAATGAGCAGTTCTTC. This chain connects TRBV14 to TRBJ2-1, with TRBD2 as a possible D gene (5 bases). The CDR3 contains 14 residues. V was clipped by 3 bases and J by 1 base, with 7 bases between them. Germline V gene data show CDR1 as SGHDN and CDR2 as FVKESK.

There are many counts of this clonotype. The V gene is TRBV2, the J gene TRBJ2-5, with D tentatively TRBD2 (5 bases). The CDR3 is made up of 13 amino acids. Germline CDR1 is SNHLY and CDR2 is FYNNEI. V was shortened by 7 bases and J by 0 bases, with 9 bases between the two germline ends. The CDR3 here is CASNSVDQETQYF. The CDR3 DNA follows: TGTGCCAGCAATAGCGTCGACCAAGAGACCCAGTACTTC. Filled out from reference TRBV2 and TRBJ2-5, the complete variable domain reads EPEVTQTPSHQVTQMGQEVILRCVPISNHLYFYWYRQILGQKVEFLVSFYNNEISEKSEIFDDQFSVERPDGSNFTLKIRSTKLEDSAMYFCASNSVDQETQYFGPGTRLLVL.

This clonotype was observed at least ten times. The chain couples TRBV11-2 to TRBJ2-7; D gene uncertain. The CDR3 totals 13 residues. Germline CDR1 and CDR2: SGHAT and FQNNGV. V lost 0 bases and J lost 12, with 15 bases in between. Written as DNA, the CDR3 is TGTGCCAGCAGCTTAGATACCGGACGAGCATCGTACTTC. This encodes CASSLDTGRASYF.

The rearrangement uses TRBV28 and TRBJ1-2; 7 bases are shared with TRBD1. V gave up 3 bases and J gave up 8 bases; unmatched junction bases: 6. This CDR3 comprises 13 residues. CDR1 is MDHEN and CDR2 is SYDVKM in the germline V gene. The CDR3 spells CASSFEGARGYTF. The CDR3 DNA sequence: TGTGCCAGCAGTTTTGAGGGGGCGCGAGGCTACACCTTC.

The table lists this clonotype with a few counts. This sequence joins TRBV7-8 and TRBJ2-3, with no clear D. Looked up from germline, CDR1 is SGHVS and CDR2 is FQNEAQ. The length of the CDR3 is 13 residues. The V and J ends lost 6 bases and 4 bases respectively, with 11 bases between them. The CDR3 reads CASSIKNPDTQYF. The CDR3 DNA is TGTGCCAGCAGTATAAAGAACCCAGATACGCAGTATTTT.

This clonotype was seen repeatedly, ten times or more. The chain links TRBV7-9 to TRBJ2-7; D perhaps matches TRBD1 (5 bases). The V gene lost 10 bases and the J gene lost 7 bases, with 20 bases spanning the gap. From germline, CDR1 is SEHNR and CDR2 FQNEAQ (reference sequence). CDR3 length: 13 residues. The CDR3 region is CATSQGYLREQYF. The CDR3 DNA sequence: TGTGCCACCTCTCAGGGATATCTACGAGAGCAGTACTTC.

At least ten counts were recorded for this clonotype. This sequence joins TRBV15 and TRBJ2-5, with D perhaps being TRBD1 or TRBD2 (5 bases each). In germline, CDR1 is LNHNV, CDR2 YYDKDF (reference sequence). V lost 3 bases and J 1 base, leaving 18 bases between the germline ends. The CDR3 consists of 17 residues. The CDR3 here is CATSRWAGTPVQETQYF. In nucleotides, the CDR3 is TGTGCCACCAGCAGGTGGGCCGGGACGCCAGTCCAAGAGACCCAGTACTTC.

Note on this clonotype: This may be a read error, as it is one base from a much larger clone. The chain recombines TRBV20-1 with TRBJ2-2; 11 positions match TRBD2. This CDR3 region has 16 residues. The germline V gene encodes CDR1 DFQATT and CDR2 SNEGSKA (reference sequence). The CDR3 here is CSARVAGGPDTEELFF. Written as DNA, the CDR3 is TGCAGTGCTAGAGTAGCGGGAGGGCCGGACACCGAGGAGCTGTTTTTT.

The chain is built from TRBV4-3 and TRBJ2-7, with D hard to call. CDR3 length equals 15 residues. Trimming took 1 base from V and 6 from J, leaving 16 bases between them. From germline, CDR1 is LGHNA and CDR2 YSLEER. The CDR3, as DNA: TGCGCCAGCAGCCAAGTAATTTCTCGGGCCCTCGAGCAGTACTTC. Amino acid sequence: CASSQVISRALEQYF.

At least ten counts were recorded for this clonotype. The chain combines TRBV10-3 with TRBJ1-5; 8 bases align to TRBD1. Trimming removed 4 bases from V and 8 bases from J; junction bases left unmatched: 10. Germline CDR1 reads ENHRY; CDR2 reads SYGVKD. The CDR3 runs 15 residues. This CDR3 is CAISGVRGQGEPQHF. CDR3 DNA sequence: TGTGCCATCAGTGGAGTCAGGGGGCAGGGGGAGCCCCAGCATTTT.

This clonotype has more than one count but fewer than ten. The chain's CDR3 is CASSFVGRSYEQYF. The CDR3, as DNA: TGTGCCAGCAGCTTCGTCGGACGGAGCTACGAGCAGTACTTC. The chain couples TRBV11-2 to TRBJ2-7; D unresolved. Trimming removed 3 bases from V and 3 bases from J, with 12 bases in between. This CDR3 comprises 14 residues. Germline-derived CDR1 and CDR2 are SGHAT and FQNNGV.

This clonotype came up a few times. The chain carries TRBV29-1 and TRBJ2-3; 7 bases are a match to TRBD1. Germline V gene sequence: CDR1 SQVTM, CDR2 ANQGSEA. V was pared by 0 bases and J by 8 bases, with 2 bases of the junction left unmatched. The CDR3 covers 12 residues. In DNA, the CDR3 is TGCAGCGTTGAAGATCACAGGGGTACGCAGTATTTT. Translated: CSVEDHRGTQYF.

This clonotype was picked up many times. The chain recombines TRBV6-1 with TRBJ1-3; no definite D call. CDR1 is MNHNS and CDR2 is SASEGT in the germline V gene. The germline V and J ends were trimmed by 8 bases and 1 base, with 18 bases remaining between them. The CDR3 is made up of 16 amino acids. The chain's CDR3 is CASQLGWTVSGNTIYF. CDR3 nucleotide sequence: TGTGCCAGCCAGCTTGGATGGACTGTTTCTGGAAACACCATATATTTT.